Listed below are T cell receptor beta chains from one sample, sequenced in a study of T cell changes during pregnancy in multiple sclerosis. Method: immunoSEQ multiplex PCR; TCRdb's copy keeps in-frame clones and lacks some. Among some 31,000 clones listed, nearly 90% were seen once. The specimen was CD8+ T cells from peripheral blood mononuclear cells, collected in the third trimester of pregnancy. The receptors here all came from a female donor with multiple sclerosis, enrolled in a pregnancy study. Both conserved end residues are part of each CDR3.

v_gene: TRBV7-2
j_gene: TRBJ2-1
CDR3aa: CASSSPRGNSYNEQFF

v_gene: TRBV28
j_gene: TRBJ2-7
CDR3aa: CASRGRTSGRPSLFYEQYF

v_gene: TRBV6-5
j_gene: TRBJ1-1
CDR3aa: CASSTNPDTEAFF

v_gene: TRBV27
j_gene: TRBJ1-2
CDR3aa: CASSLSWAGTNYGYTF

v_gene: TRBV11-2
j_gene: TRBJ2-5
CDR3aa: CASSLLDSEETQYF

v_gene: TRBV6-4
j_gene: TRBJ2-1
CDR3aa: CASSDGLAASNEQFF

v_gene: TRBV9
j_gene: TRBJ2-2
CDR3aa: CASSTGLVVGELFF

v_gene: TRBV7-9
j_gene: TRBJ1-3
CDR3aa: CASSSAQGSGNTIYF

v_gene: TRBV6-1
j_gene: TRBJ1-4
CDR3aa: CASSARTGGMATNEKLFF

v_gene: TRBV5-4
j_gene: TRBJ2-1
CDR3aa: CASSLVAGLQFF

v_gene: TRBV6-5
j_gene: TRBJ1-2
CDR3aa: CASSFRFDRDRYGYTF

v_gene: TRBV6-5
j_gene: TRBJ2-7
CDR3aa: CASSYGHKSYEQYF

v_gene: TRBV6-5
j_gene: TRBJ2-5
CDR3aa: CASRASGGNQETQYF

v_gene: TRBV27
j_gene: TRBJ2-1
CDR3aa: CASTNRGNEQFF

v_gene: TRBV28
j_gene: TRBJ2-1
CDR3aa: CASSLEDSSYNEQFF

v_gene: TRBV27
j_gene: TRBJ2-3
CDR3aa: CASSYKPTGAADTQYF

v_gene: TRBV27
j_gene: TRBJ2-7
CDR3aa: CASSFSGGMIYEQYF

v_gene: TRBV4-1
j_gene: TRBJ1-4
CDR3aa: CASSRAPGQGDEKLFF

v_gene: TRBV4-1
j_gene: TRBJ2-7
CDR3aa: CASSPTQAGGRYEQYF

v_gene: TRBV27
j_gene: TRBJ2-1
CDR3aa: CASSLSPAGGDEQFF

v_gene: TRBV19
j_gene: TRBJ2-7
CDR3aa: CASSMGQGRTYEQYF

v_gene: TRBV14
j_gene: TRBJ2-7
CDR3aa: CASSPGGTRHEQYF

v_gene: TRBV9
j_gene: TRBJ1-1
CDR3aa: CASNPKPGGPNTEAFF

v_gene: TRBV30
j_gene: -
CDR3aa: CAWSVSGLAEYEQYF

v_gene: TRBV13
j_gene: TRBJ1-5
CDR3aa: CASSATGGSNQPQHF

v_gene: TRBV19
j_gene: TRBJ1-1
CDR3aa: CASSLTGGITEAFF

v_gene: TRBV5-4
j_gene: TRBJ1-2
CDR3aa: CASSMGQGVANYGYTF

v_gene: TRBV7-9
j_gene: TRBJ1-5
CDR3aa: CASSHDRGTIDQPQHF

v_gene: TRBV28
j_gene: TRBJ2-6
CDR3aa: CASSSPDSSGANVLTF

v_gene: TRBV9
j_gene: TRBJ1-4
CDR3aa: CASSVAGQVNEKLFF

v_gene: TRBV5-6
j_gene: TRBJ2-7
CDR3aa: CASSFITAEEYF

v_gene: TRBV27
j_gene: TRBJ2-7
CDR3aa: CASSSHRDYEQYF

v_gene: TRBV30
j_gene: TRBJ2-1
CDR3aa: CAWSGGTEYNEQFF

v_gene: TRBV11-2
j_gene: TRBJ1-5
CDR3aa: CASSFSDRPNQPQHF

v_gene: TRBV29-1
j_gene: TRBJ2-3
CDR3aa: CSSSADSTDTQYF

v_gene: TRBV5-6
j_gene: TRBJ1-2
CDR3aa: CASSPGTGYRYTF

v_gene: TRBV2
j_gene: TRBJ2-7
CDR3aa: CASMFRREAYEQYF

v_gene: TRBV10-1
j_gene: TRBJ1-5
CDR3aa: CASVTGNQPQHF

v_gene: TRBV11-1
j_gene: TRBJ2-7
CDR3aa: CASSLGSDYEQYF

v_gene: TRBV30
j_gene: TRBJ2-3
CDR3aa: CAWSGLSGRRTDTQYF

v_gene: TRBV4-2
j_gene: TRBJ1-4
CDR3aa: CASSQAPGEYEKLFF

v_gene: TRBV4-2
j_gene: TRBJ2-3
CDR3aa: CASSQGDRQGLDTQYF

v_gene: TRBV7-9
j_gene: TRBJ2-2
CDR3aa: CASSLTSGELFF

v_gene: TRBV29-1
j_gene: TRBJ1-1
CDR3aa: CSVGVTGRTEAFF